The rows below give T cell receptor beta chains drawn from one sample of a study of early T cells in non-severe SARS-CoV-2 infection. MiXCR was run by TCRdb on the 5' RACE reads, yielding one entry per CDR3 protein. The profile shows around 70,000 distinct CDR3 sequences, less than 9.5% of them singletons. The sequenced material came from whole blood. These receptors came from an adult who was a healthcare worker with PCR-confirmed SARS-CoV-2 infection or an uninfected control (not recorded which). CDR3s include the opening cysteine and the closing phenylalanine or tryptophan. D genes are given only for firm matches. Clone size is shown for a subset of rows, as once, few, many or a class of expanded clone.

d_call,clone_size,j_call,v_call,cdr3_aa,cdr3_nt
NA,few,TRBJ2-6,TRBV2,CASKFQGPGANVLTF,TGTGCCAGCAAATTCCAGGGGCCTGGGGCCAACGTCCTGACTTTC
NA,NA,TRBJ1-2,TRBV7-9,CASSLKSAENYGYTF,TGTGCCAGCAGCTTAAAATCGGCGGAGAACTATGGCTACACCTTC
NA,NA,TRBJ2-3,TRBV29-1,CSVHWGSSTDTQYF,TGCAGCGTTCACTGGGGGTCTAGCACAGATACGCAGTATTTT
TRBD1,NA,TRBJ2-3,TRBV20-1,CSAPNRGPDTQYF,TGCAGTGCACCTAACAGGGGGCCAGATACGCAGTATTTT
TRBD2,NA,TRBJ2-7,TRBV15,CATSSILAGRKGYEQYF,TGTGCCACCAGCTCTATTTTAGCGGGGAGAAAGGGCTACGAGCAGTACTTC
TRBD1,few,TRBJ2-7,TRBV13,CASGQAGLGEQYF,TGTGCCAGCGGACAGGCTGGTTTGGGGGAGCAGTACTTC
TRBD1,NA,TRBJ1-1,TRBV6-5,CASNINGDRDTEAFF,TGTGCCAGCAACATAAACGGGGACAGAGACACTGAAGCTTTCTTT
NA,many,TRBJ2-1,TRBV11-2,CASSLAGSSYNEQFF,TGTGCCAGCAGCTTAGCCGGGAGCTCCTACAATGAGCAGTTCTTC
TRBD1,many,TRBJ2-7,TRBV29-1,CSVDLDRGGKQYF,TGCAGCGTTGATTTGGACAGGGGTGGCAAGCAGTACTTC
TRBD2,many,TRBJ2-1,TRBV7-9,CASSLVAGGVNEQFF,TGTGCCAGCAGCTTAGTAGCGGGAGGGGTAAATGAGCAGTTCTTC
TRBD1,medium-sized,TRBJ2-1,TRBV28,CASSSGGYNEQFF,TGTGCCAGCAGTTCAGGGGGCTACAATGAGCAGTTCTTC
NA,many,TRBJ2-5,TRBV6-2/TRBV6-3,CASSYLFLGRDQETQYF,TGTGCCAGCAGTTATCTTTTTCTCGGGCGGGACCAAGAGACCCAGTACTTC
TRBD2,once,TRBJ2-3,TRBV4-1,CASSQQRQTSGSADTQYF,TGCGCCAGCAGCCAGCAAAGGCAGACTAGCGGGAGTGCAGATACGCAGTATTTT
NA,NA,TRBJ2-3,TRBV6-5,CASSYGGSSTDTQYF,TGTGCCAGCAGTTACGGCGGATCGAGCACAGATACGCAGTATTTT
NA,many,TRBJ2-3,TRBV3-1,CASSLALLDTQYF,TGTGCCAGCAGCCTTGCCTTATTAGATACGCAGTATTTT
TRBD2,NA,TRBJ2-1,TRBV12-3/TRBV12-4,CASSLLGLAVNNEQFF,TGTGCCAGCAGCCTCCTAGGACTAGCGGTGAACAATGAGCAGTTCTTC
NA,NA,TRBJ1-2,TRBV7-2,CASSLDPGLNYGYTF,TGTGCCAGCAGCTTAGACCCGGGGCTCAACTATGGCTACACCTTC
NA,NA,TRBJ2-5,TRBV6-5,CASSRQGFETQYF,TGTGCCAGCAGTCGGCAGGGTTTTGAGACCCAGTACTTC
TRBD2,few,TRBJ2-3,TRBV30,CAWGKLAGGTDTQYF,TGTGCCTGGGGCAAACTAGCGGGAGGCACAGATACGCAGTATTTT
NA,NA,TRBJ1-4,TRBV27,CASSLKARTYEKLFF,TGTGCCAGCAGTTTAAAGGCCAGGACGTATGAAAAACTGTTTTTT
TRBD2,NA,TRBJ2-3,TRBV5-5,CASNLWTSGRITADTQYF,TGTGCCAGCAACCTTTGGACTAGCGGGAGAATCACCGCAGATACGCAGTATTTT
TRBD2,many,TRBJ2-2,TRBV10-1,CASSDSGRDTGELFF,TGCGCCAGCAGTGATAGCGGGAGGGACACCGGGGAGCTGTTTTTT
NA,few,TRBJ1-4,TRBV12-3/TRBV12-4,CASSFGAWGAGEKLFF,TGTGCCAGCAGTTTCGGTGCTTGGGGTGCGGGGGAAAAACTGTTTTTT
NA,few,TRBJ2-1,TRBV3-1,CASSQFLANEQFF,TGTGCCAGCAGCCAATTTCTAGCCAATGAGCAGTTCTTC
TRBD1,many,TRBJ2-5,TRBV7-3,CASSLTARGPGTQYF,TGTGCCAGCAGCTTAACGGCCAGGGGGCCCGGGACCCAGTACTTC
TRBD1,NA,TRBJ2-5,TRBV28,CASSAMGTGGYETQYF,TGTGCCAGCAGCGCCATGGGGACAGGGGGCTACGAGACCCAGTACTTC
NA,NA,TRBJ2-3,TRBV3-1,CASSHAQLGGDTQYF,TGTGCCAGCAGTCACGCCCAACTTGGGGGAGATACGCAGTATTTT
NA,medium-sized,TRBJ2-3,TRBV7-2,CASTLGQSTDTQYF,TGTGCCAGCACCTTGGGACAATCCACAGATACGCAGTATTTT
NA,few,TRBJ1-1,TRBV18,CASSQTGQGEAFF,TGTGCCAGCTCACAAACGGGGCAGGGCGAAGCTTTCTTT
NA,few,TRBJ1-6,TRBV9,CASSVNLNSPLHF,TGTGCCAGCAGCGTAAACTTAAATTCACCCCTCCACTTT
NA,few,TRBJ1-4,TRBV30,CAWSSGGTNEKLFF,TGTGCCTGGAGCTCCGGGGGCACTAATGAAAAACTGTTTTTT
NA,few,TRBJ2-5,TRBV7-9,CASSLALVQETQYF,TGTGCCAGCAGCTTAGCACTGGTTCAAGAGACCCAGTACTTC
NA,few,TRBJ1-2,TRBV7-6,CASSLAPNRSPSNYGYTF,TGTGCCAGCAGCTTAGCGCCGAACAGGTCGCCCTCTAACTATGGCTACACCTTC
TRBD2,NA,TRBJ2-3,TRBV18,CASSPLAGGPSNTDTQYF,TGTGCCAGCTCACCTTTAGCGGGAGGGCCCTCCAACACAGATACGCAGTATTTT
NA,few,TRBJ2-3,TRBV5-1,CASSLEGGPTDTQYF,TGCGCCAGCAGCTTGGAAGGGGGACCCACAGATACGCAGTATTTT
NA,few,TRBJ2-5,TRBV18,CASAREETQYF,TGTGCCAGCGCCAGGGAAGAGACCCAGTACTTC
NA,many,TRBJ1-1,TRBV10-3,CAIFDARGQSEAFF,TGTGCCATCTTCGATGCCAGGGGACAATCTGAAGCTTTCTTT
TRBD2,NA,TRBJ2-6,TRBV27,CASSQRTSGSPSSGANVLTF,TGTGCCAGCAGTCAACGGACTAGCGGGTCCCCGAGCTCTGGGGCCAACGTCCTGACTTTC
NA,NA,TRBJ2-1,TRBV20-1,CSAGQGYNEQFF,TGCAGTGCCGGGCAGGGGTACAATGAGCAGTTCTTC
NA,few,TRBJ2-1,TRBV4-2,CASSLQPRAYNEQFF,TGTGCCAGCAGCCTACAACCCAGGGCCTACAATGAGCAGTTCTTC
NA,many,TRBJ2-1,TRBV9,CASSVGQGLLYNEQFF,TGTGCCAGCAGCGTAGGACAGGGACTACTTTACAATGAGCAGTTCTTC
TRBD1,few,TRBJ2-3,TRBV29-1,CSSAGGTDTQYF,TGCAGTTCCGCAGGGGGAACAGATACGCAGTATTTT
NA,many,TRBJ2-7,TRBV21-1,CASSKEGGTYEQYF,TGTGCCAGCAGCAAAGAAGGGGGCACTTACGAGCAGTACTTC
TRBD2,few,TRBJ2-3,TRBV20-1,CSARLAGGPDTQYF,TGCAGTGCTAGACTAGCGGGAGGGCCAGATACGCAGTATTTT
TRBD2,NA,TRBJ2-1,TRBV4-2,CASSHVTSGTYNEQFF,TGTGCCAGCAGCCACGTTACTAGCGGGACCTACAATGAGCAGTTCTTC
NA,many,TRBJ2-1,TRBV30,CAWSGSVNEQFF,TGTGCCTGGAGCGGTAGCGTCAATGAGCAGTTCTTC
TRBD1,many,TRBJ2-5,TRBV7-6,CASSLGDRERQETQYF,TGTGCCAGCAGCTTAGGAGACAGGGAGCGCCAAGAGACCCAGTACTTC
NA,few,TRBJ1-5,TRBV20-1,CSALGLGGSNQPQHF,TGCAGTGCTCTGGGGCTCGGAGGGAGCAATCAGCCCCAGCATTTT
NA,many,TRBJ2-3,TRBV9,CASSVAAVEDTQYF,TGTGCCAGCAGCGTAGCGGCGGTAGAAGATACGCAGTATTTT
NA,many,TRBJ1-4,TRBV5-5,CASSWQGATKLFF,TGTGCCAGCAGCTGGCAAGGGGCGACGAAACTGTTTTTT
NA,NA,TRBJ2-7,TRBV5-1,CASSLIRTDEQYF,TGCGCCAGCAGCTTAATCCGGACGGACGAGCAGTACTTC
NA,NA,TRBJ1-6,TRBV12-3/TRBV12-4,CASSLEGMASPLHF,TGTGCCAGCAGTTTGGAGGGGATGGCTTCACCCCTCCACTTT
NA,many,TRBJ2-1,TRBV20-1,CSARDRLGYDEQFF,TGCAGTGCTAGAGACCGACTGGGGTACGATGAGCAGTTCTTC
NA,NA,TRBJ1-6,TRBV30,CAWSVQGSNSPLHF,TGTGCCTGGAGTGTTCAGGGGTCAAATTCACCCCTCCACTTT